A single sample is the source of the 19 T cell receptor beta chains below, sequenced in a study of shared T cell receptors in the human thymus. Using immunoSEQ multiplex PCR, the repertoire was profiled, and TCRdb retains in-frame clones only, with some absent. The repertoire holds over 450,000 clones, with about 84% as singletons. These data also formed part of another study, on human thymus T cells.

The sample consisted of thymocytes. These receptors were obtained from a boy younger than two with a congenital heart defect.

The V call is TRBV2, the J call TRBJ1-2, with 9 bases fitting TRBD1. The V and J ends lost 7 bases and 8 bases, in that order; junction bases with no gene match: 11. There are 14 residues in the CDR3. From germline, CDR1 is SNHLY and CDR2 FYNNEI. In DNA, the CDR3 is TGTGCCAGCACCGGGACAGGGAGGTTAACGGGCTACACCTTC. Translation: CASTGTGRLTGYTF.

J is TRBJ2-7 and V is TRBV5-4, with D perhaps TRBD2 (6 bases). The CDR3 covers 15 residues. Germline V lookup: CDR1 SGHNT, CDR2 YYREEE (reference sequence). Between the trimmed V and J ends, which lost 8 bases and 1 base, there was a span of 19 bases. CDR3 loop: CARSSETGSSYEQYF. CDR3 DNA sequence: TGTGCCAGGTCTAGCGAAACAGGTTCGTCCTACGAGCAGTACTTC.

The CDR3 loop is CASSLLGEGSYEQYF. DNA for the CDR3: TGTGCCAGCAGCCTACTAGGGGAGGGGTCCTACGAGCAGTACTTC. The chain has TRBV11-2 and TRBJ2-7; 7 bases map to TRBD2. V lost 5 bases, J lost 1 base, and 8 bases stayed unmatched. The CDR3 runs to 15 residues. Germline V gives CDR1 SGHAT, CDR2 FQNNGV.

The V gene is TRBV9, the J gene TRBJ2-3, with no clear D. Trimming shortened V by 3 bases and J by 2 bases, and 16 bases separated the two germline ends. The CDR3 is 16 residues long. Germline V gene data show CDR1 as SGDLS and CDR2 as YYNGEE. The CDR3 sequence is CASSAPESEDTDTQYF. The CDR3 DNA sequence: TGTGCCAGCAGCGCACCGGAGAGTGAGGACACAGATACGCAGTATTTT.

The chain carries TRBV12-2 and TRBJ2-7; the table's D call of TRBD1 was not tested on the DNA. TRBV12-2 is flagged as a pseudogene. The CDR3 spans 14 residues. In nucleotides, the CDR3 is TGTGCAAGTCGCCCTGGACAAGTACTCTACGAGCAGTACTTC. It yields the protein CASRPGQVLYEQYF.

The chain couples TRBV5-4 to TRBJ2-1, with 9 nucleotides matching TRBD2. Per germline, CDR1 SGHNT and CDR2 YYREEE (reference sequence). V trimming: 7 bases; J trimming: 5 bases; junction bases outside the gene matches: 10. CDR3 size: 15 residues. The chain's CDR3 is CASAEGTSTHNEQFF. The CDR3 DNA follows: TGTGCCAGCGCCGAAGGGACTAGCACACACAATGAGCAGTTCTTC.

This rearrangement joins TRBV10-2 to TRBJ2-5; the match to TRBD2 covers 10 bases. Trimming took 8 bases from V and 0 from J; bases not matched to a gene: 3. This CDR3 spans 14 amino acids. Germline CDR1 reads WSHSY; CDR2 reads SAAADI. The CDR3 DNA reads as TGCGCCAGCTGGACTAGCGGTTACCAAGAGACCCAGTACTTC. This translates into CASWTSGYQETQYF.

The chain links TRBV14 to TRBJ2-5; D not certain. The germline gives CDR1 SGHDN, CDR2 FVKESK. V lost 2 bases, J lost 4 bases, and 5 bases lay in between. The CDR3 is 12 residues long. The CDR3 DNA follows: TGTGCCAGCAGCCAATTTCGAGAGACCCAGTACTTC. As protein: CASSQFRETQYF.

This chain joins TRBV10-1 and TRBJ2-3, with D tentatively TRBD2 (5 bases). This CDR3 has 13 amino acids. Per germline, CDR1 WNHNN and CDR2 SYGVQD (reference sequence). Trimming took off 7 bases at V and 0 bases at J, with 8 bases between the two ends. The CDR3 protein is CASKRTSTDTQYF. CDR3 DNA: TGCGCCAGCAAAAGGACTAGCACAGATACGCAGTATTTT.

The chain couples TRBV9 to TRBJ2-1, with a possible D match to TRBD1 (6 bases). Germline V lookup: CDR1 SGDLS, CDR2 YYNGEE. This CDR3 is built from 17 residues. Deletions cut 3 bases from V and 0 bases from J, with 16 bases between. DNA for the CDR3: TGTGCCAGCAGCGGTCGACAGGCAGAGGGCTCCTACAATGAGCAGTTCTTC. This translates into CASSGRQAEGSYNEQFF.

CDR3 residues: CASSLAATSGRGAYNEQFF. DNA for the CDR3: TGTGCCAGCAGCTTAGCTGCGACTAGCGGGAGAGGGGCCTACAATGAGCAGTTCTTC. The chain links TRBV7-2 to TRBJ2-1; 12 bases are a match to TRBD2. This CDR3 contains 19 residues. The V segment lost 0 bases and the J segment 2 bases; nucleotides outside the gene matches: 8. Germline values: CDR1 SGHTA, CDR2 FQGNSA.

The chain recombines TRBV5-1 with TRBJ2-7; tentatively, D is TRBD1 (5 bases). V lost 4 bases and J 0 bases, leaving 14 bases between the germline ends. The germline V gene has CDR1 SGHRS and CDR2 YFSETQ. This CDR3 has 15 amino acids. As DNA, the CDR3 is TGCGCCAGCAGCCCAACCCTGCAGGGCTCCTACGAGCAGTACTTC. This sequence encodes CASSPTLQGSYEQYF.

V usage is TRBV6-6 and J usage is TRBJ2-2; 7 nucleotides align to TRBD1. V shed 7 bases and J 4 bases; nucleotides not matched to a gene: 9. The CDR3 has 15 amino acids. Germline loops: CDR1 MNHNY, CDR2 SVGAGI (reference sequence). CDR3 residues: CASKWDRRPTGELFF. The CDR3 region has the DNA TGTGCCAGCAAGTGGGACAGACGACCCACCGGGGAGCTGTTTTTT.

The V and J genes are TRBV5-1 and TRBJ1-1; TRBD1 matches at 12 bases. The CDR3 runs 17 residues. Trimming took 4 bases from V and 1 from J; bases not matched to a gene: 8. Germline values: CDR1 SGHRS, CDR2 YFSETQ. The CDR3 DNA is TGCGCCAGCAGCCCGTCCCGGGACAGGGGGCGGAACACTGAAGCTTTCTTT. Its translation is CASSPSRDRGRNTEAFF.

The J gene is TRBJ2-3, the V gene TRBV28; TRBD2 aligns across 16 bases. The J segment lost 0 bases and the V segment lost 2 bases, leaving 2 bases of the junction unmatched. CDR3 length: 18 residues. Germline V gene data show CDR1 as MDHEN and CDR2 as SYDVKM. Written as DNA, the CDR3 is TGTGCCAGCAGTTTACCGGGACTAGCGGGAGGGAGCACAGATACGCAGTATTTT. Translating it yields CASSLPGLAGGSTDTQYF.

CDR3 sequence: CASWGDTEAFF. The CDR3 nucleotides read TGTGCCAGCTGGGGGGATACTGAAGCTTTCTTT. This chain uses TRBV7-8 with TRBJ1-1, with D maybe TRBD1 (5 bases). Germline CDR1 is SGHVS and CDR2 is FQNEAQ. This CDR3 has 11 amino acids. The V end lost 8 bases, the J end lost 5 bases, and 9 bases lay between the germline ends.

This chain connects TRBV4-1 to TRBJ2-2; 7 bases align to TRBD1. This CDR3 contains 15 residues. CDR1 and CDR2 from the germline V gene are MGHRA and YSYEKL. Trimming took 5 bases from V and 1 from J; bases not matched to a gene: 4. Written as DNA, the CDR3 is TGCGCCAGCAGCGGCCGGGACAGGAACACCGGGGAGCTGTTTTTT. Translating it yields CASSGRDRNTGELFF.

CDR3 nucleotide sequence: TGTGCCTGGAGTGAAGGAGATTCTAACTATGGCTACACCTTC. Residues: CAWSEGDSNYGYTF. This chain uses TRBV30 with TRBJ1-2; D is unclear. The CDR3 runs to 14 residues. The ends were cut back, 1 base at V and 0 bases at J, with 9 bases in the middle. Germline V lookup: CDR1 GTSNPN, CDR2 SVGIG (reference sequence).

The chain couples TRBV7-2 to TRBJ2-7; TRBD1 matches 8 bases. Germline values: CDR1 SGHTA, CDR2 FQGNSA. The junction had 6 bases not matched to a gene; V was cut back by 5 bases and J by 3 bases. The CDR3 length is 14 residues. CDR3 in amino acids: CASSANRGVYEQYF. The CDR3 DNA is TGTGCCAGCAGCGCCAACAGGGGGGTCTACGAGCAGTACTTC.